Listed here are 26 T cell receptor beta chains from one sample, sequenced in a study of PD-1 blockade in classical Hodgkin lymphoma. The time point denotes: cycle 4 day 1 (C4D1), after 6 weeks of nivolumab. Each patient experienced a relapse that followed autologous stem cell transplantation, and brentuximab vedotin exposure varied. Data came from immunoSEQ multiplex PCR; TCRdb stores just in-frame clones and leaves some out. The sample has roughly 86,000 clones; under 85% are singletons. The source material was peripheral blood mononuclear cells (PBMCs), sampled before the fourth cycle of nivolumab. These receptors were collected from a human donor with classical Hodgkin lymphoma.

The chain is built from TRBV9 and TRBJ2-3; D not certain. Trimming removed 2 bases at V and 2 bases at J, with 12 bases between. The CDR3 sequence is 15 residues long. Germline lookup yields CDR1 SGDLS and CDR2 YYNGEE. The CDR3 sequence: CASSVGLGNTDTQYF. In nucleotides, the CDR3 is TGTGCCAGCAGCGTTGGTCTAGGGAACACAGATACGCAGTATTTT.

V and J are TRBV14 and TRBJ1-1, with a tentative D call TRBD1 (5 bases). Germline V gene lookup returns CDR1 SGHDN and CDR2 FVKESK. Trimming stripped 2 bases from V and 0 bases from J, with 10 bases between. This CDR3 is built from 15 residues. The CDR3 DNA reads as TGTGCCAGCAGCCAAAGTCAGGGAGTGAACACTGAAGCTTTCTTT. Encoded protein: CASSQSQGVNTEAFF.

The gene calls are TRBV5-6 and TRBJ2-1; a weak D match, TRBD1 (6 bases). The CDR3 consists of 14 residues. The germline V gene has CDR1 SGHDT and CDR2 YYEEEE. The V end lost 1 base, the J end lost 9 bases, and 14 bases lay between the germline ends. CDR3 region: CASSLITGSGEQFF. The CDR3, as DNA: TGTGCCAGCAGCTTGATTACAGGGTCCGGTGAGCAGTTCTTC.

By frequency in the sample, this clone is medium-sized. This chain uses TRBV30 with TRBJ2-7; tentative D call: TRBD1 (6 bases). Germline V gives CDR1 GTSNPN, CDR2 SVGIG (reference sequence). The germline V and J ends were trimmed by 4 bases and 3 bases, with 13 bases remaining between them. This CDR3 spans 13 amino acids. The CDR3 reads CAWNIIQGYEQYF. Written as DNA, the CDR3 is TGTGCCTGGAACATCATACAGGGCTACGAGCAGTACTTC.

The chain carries TRBV6-1 and TRBJ2-7; TRBD1 might be the D (6 bases). Trimming stripped 8 bases from V and 3 bases from J, with 17 bases between. Looked up from germline, CDR1 is MNHNS and CDR2 is SASEGT. The CDR3 covers 14 residues. The DNA of the CDR3 is TGTGCCAGCCAGTTATCGGGACACCTCTACGAGCAGTACTTC. It encodes CASQLSGHLYEQYF.

The rearrangement joins TRBV5-4 to TRBJ2-2, with 7 nucleotides matching TRBD2. V gave up 0 bases and J gave up 7 bases; unmatched junction bases: 9. CDR1 and CDR2 from the germline V gene are SGHNT and YYREEE (reference sequence). The CDR3 extends over 16 amino acids. CDR3 sequence reads: CASSLGGRAVIGELFF. CDR3 sequence (DNA): TGTGCCAGCAGCTTGGGTGGGAGGGCCGTAATCGGGGAGCTGTTTTTT.

This chain uses TRBV10-2 with TRBJ1-1; 7 positions agree with TRBD1. This CDR3 spans 14 amino acids. V lost 7 bases and J lost 4; bases outside the gene matches: 9. Germline loops: CDR1 WSHSY, CDR2 SAAADI. CDR3 amino acids: CASTPTGHITEAFF. DNA of the CDR3: TGCGCCAGCACCCCGACAGGGCACATCACTGAAGCTTTCTTT.

This rearrangement joins TRBV4-1 to TRBJ1-2; D might be TRBD1 (5 bases). The CDR3 is 14 residues long. V lost 0 bases, J lost 4 bases, and 9 bases lay in between. The germline gives CDR1 MGHRA, CDR2 YSYEKL. The DNA of the CDR3 is TGCGCCAGCAGCCAAGACAGGGTAGGCTATGGCTACACCTTC. This translates into CASSQDRVGYGYTF.

The chain uses TRBV28 and TRBJ1-2, with TRBD1 matching over 7 bases. Trimming removed 11 bases from V and 5 bases from J; junction bases left unmatched: 14. Germline V gives CDR1 MDHEN, CDR2 SYDVKM. The CDR3 is made up of 14 amino acids. The CDR3 DNA follows: TGTGCCTGTAGGGGGGGACAGACCAGTTATGGCTACACCTTC. Residues: CACRGGQTSYGYTF.

The V call is TRBV18, the J call TRBJ1-5; no firm D call. The CDR3 is 15 amino acids. V dropped 3 bases and J dropped 4 bases, with 13 bases sitting between them. CDR1 and CDR2 (germline): KGHSH, LQKENI. For the CDR3, the DNA is TGTGCCAGCTCACCTCGGACGGAACCTAATCAGCCCCAGCATTTT. Amino acids: CASSPRTEPNQPQHF.

The chain carries TRBV7-3 and TRBJ2-3; a possible D gene is TRBD1 (5 bases). V lost 4 bases and J 6 bases, leaving 17 bases between the germline ends. Germline CDR1 is SGHTA and CDR2 is FQGTGA. The CDR3 is 15 residues long. This chain's CDR3 is CASSSRTSPGDTQYF. The CDR3 DNA is TGTGCCAGCAGCTCCCGCACCAGTCCAGGGGATACGCAGTATTTT.

This sequence joins TRBV10-3 and TRBJ2-5; 9 bases line up with TRBD2. J lost 3 bases, V lost 3 bases, and 2 bases had no gene match. Germline CDR1 and CDR2: ENHRY and SYGVKD. The CDR3 has 14 residues. CDR3 DNA: TGTGCCATCAGTGACCTAGCGGGAAAAGAGACCCAGTACTTC. It encodes CAISDLAGKETQYF.

V and J are TRBV6-5 and TRBJ2-2; D is uncertain. Trimming stripped 3 bases from V and 8 bases from J, with 16 bases between. The CDR3 loop spans 15 amino acids. CDR1 is MNHEY and CDR2 is SVGAGI in the germline V gene. In DNA form, the CDR3 reads TGTGCCAGCAGTTATTTGGCAGGCGTTACTGGGGAGCTGTTTTTT. It is translated as CASSYLAGVTGELFF.

The rearrangement links TRBV5-4 to TRBJ1-5; D may be TRBD1 (6 bases). Germline V gene data show CDR1 as SGHNT and CDR2 as YYREEE (reference sequence). The CDR3 loop spans 14 amino acids. V was shortened by 0 bases and J by 6 bases, with 10 bases between the two germline ends. The chain's CDR3 is CASSLAGGRQPQHF. CDR3 sequence (DNA): TGTGCCAGCAGCTTGGCGGGGGGGCGTCAGCCCCAGCATTTT.

The chain has TRBV10-3 and TRBJ2-5; TRBD1 aligns across 8 bases. Germline CDR1 reads ENHRY; CDR2 reads SYGVKD. The CDR3 covers 16 residues. The trim removed 2 bases at V and 5 bases at J, leaving 10 bases unmatched. The CDR3 region is CAISEHDPGGVETQYF. CDR3 nucleotide sequence: TGTGCCATCAGTGAGCACGACCCAGGGGGCGTTGAGACCCAGTACTTC.

The chain links TRBV5-4 to TRBJ1-1; D is unclear. The CDR3 is 16 residues long. Trimming stripped 3 bases from V and 2 bases from J, with 17 bases between. In germline, CDR1 is SGHNT, CDR2 YYREEE (reference sequence). For the CDR3, the DNA is TGTGCCAGCAGCTGGACGACGGGCTACTTAAACACTGAAGCTTTCTTT. Its protein product is CASSWTTGYLNTEAFF.

The chain couples TRBV10-2 to TRBJ2-5, with D tentatively TRBD1 (6 bases). Germline V gene data show CDR1 as WSHSY and CDR2 as SAAADI. The CDR3 spans 14 residues. V gave up 6 bases and J gave up 5 bases, with 16 bases separating them. The CDR3, as DNA: TGCGCCAGCAGCCTACAGGGTGGTCGGGAGACCCAGTACTTC. This sequence encodes CASSLQGGRETQYF.

The J gene is TRBJ2-2, the V gene TRBV28; no definite D call. Between the trimmed V and J ends, which lost 3 bases and 3 bases, there was a span of 11 bases. CDR1 and CDR2 from the germline V gene are MDHEN and SYDVKM. The CDR3 covers 15 residues. CDR3 nucleotide sequence: TGTGCCAGCAGTTTGCTCCCGGCGGACACCGGGGAGCTGTTTTTT. Translation gives CASSLLPADTGELFF.

The rearrangement links TRBV7-6 to TRBJ2-1; D unclear. V was pared by 2 bases and J by 4 bases, with 12 bases between. This CDR3 comprises 15 residues. CDR1 SGHVS and CDR2 FNYEAQ come from the germline V gene. The CDR3 is CASSLSNGRYNEQFF. The CDR3 nucleotides are TGTGCCAGCAGCTTAAGTAACGGGCGTTACAATGAGCAGTTCTTC.

The chain joins TRBV19 to TRBJ1-1; D call uncertain. Trimming removed 5 bases at V and 1 base at J, with 8 bases between. The CDR3 sequence is 13 residues long. CDR1 is LNHDA and CDR2 is SQIVND in the germline V gene (reference sequence). CDR3 sequence: CASSVRENTEAFF. The CDR3 DNA sequence: TGTGCCAGTAGTGTGAGGGAGAACACTGAAGCTTTCTTT.

DNA for the CDR3: TGCGCCAGCAGTCTTACTAGCGGGAGTTCGAATGAGCAGTTCTTC. Residues: CASSLTSGSSNEQFF. J is TRBJ2-1 and V is TRBV5-1; TRBD2 matches 11 bases. The CDR3 consists of 15 residues. V lost 5 bases, J lost 7 bases, and 8 bases stayed unmatched. The germline CDR1 and CDR2 sequences are SGHRS and YFSETQ.

The chain is built from TRBV5-4 and TRBJ2-1; 9 bases agree with TRBD2. Per the germline V gene, CDR1 is SGHNT and CDR2 is YYREEE (reference sequence). The ends lost 4 bases at V and 7 bases at J; junction bases unmatched: 9. This CDR3 spans 15 amino acids. This chain's CDR3 is CASSRAGGRGNEQFF. DNA for the CDR3: TGTGCCAGCAGCCGGGCCGGCGGGAGGGGGAATGAGCAGTTCTTC. Looking up the rest from reference TRBV5-4 and TRBJ2-1 gives the full variable domain: ETGVTQSPTHLIKTRGQQVTLRCSSQSGHNTVSWYQQALGQGPQFIFQYYREEENGRGNFPPRFSGLQFPNYSSELNVNALELDDSALYLCASSRAGGRGNEQFFGPGTRLTVL.

This clone is termed medium-sized (0.01 to 0.1%). This sample also contains other DNA sequences that code for the same CDR3. This chain uses TRBV28 with TRBJ2-3; a possible D gene is TRBD2 (5 bases). From germline, CDR1 is MDHEN and CDR2 SYDVKM. Trimming left V 3 bases short and J 3 bases short, with 10 bases between. The CDR3 length is 14 residues. CDR3 sequence reads: CASSFVAGTDTQYF. CDR3 nucleotides: TGTGCCAGCAGTTTCGTGGCGGGTACAGATACGCAGTATTTT.

The chain is built from TRBV30 and TRBJ1-5, with unresolved D. CDR3 length equals 13 residues. Germline CDR1 reads GTSNPN; CDR2 reads SVGIG (reference sequence). V was clipped by 1 base and J by 2 bases, with 6 bases between them. The CDR3 nucleotides are TGTGCCTGGAGTGCCTCGGGCAATCAGCCCCAGCATTTT. It encodes CAWSASGNQPQHF.

The chain recombines TRBV6-5 with TRBJ1-4, with TRBD1 as a possible D gene (6 bases). The CDR3 extends over 14 amino acids. The germline V gene has CDR1 MNHEY and CDR2 SVGAGI. Trimming removed 6 bases at V and 2 bases at J, with 10 bases between. As DNA, the CDR3 is TGTGCCAGCAGCAGACAGGTCACTAATGAAAAACTGTTTTTT. Amino acids: CASSRQVTNEKLFF.

The V call is TRBV4-1, the J call TRBJ2-7, with D perhaps TRBD1 or TRBD2 (7 bases each). Trimming left V 3 bases short and J 2 bases short, with 14 bases between. The CDR3 has 15 residues. Germline assignment: CDR1 MGHRA and CDR2 YSYEKL. The CDR3, as DNA: TGCGCCAGCAGCCATCCGACAGGGAGGGCCTACGAGCAGTACTTC. It encodes CASSHPTGRAYEQYF.